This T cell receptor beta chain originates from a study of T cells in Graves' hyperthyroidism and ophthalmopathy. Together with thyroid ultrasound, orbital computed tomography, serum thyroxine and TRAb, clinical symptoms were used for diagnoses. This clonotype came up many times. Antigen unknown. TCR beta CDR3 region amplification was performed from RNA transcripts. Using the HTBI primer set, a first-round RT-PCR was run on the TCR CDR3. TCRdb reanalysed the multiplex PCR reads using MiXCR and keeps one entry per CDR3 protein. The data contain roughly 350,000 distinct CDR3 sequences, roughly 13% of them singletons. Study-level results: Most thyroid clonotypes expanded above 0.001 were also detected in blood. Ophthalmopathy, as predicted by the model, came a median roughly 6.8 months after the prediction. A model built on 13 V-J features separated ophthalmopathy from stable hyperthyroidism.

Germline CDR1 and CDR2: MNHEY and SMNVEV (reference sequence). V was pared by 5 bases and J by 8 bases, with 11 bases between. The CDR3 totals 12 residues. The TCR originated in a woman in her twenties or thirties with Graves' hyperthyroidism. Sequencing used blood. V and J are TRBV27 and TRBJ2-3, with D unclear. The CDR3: CASSTEMGTQYF. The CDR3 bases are TGTGCCAGCAGTACCGAGATGGGTACGCAGTATTTT.